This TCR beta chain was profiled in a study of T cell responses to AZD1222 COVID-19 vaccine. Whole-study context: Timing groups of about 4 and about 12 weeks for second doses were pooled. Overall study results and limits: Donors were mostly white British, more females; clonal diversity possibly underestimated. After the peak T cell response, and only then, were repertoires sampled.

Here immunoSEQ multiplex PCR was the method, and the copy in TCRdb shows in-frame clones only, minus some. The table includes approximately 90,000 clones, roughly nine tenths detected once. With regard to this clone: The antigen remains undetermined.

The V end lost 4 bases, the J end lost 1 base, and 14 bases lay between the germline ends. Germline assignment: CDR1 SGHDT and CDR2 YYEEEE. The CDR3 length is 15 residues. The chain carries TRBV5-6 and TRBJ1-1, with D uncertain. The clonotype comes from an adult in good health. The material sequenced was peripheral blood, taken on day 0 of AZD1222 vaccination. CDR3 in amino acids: CASSALGTGNTEAFF. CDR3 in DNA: TGTGCCAGCAGCGCCCTAGGTACGGGGAACACTGAAGCTTTCTTT.